The following is a T cell receptor beta chain sequence with its context. The data stem from a study of control samples from healthy donors and cancer patients. Produced via immunoSEQ multiplex PCR; TCRdb's table is partial and in-frame only. Here the sample spans some 120,000 clones, about 93% being singletons. The CDR3 is 14 amino acids. V lost 3 bases and J 3 bases, leaving 11 bases between the germline ends. Germline loops: CDR1 LNHDA, CDR2 SQIVND (reference sequence). The chain carries TRBV19 and TRBJ1-2, with D perhaps TRBD1 (5 bases). This TCR was sampled from a man aged 25-40 years in good health. The specimen sequenced was blood. The CDR3 protein is CASSIGWGDYGYTF. In DNA form, the CDR3 reads TGTGCCAGTAGTATCGGTTGGGGGGACTATGGCTACACCTTC.